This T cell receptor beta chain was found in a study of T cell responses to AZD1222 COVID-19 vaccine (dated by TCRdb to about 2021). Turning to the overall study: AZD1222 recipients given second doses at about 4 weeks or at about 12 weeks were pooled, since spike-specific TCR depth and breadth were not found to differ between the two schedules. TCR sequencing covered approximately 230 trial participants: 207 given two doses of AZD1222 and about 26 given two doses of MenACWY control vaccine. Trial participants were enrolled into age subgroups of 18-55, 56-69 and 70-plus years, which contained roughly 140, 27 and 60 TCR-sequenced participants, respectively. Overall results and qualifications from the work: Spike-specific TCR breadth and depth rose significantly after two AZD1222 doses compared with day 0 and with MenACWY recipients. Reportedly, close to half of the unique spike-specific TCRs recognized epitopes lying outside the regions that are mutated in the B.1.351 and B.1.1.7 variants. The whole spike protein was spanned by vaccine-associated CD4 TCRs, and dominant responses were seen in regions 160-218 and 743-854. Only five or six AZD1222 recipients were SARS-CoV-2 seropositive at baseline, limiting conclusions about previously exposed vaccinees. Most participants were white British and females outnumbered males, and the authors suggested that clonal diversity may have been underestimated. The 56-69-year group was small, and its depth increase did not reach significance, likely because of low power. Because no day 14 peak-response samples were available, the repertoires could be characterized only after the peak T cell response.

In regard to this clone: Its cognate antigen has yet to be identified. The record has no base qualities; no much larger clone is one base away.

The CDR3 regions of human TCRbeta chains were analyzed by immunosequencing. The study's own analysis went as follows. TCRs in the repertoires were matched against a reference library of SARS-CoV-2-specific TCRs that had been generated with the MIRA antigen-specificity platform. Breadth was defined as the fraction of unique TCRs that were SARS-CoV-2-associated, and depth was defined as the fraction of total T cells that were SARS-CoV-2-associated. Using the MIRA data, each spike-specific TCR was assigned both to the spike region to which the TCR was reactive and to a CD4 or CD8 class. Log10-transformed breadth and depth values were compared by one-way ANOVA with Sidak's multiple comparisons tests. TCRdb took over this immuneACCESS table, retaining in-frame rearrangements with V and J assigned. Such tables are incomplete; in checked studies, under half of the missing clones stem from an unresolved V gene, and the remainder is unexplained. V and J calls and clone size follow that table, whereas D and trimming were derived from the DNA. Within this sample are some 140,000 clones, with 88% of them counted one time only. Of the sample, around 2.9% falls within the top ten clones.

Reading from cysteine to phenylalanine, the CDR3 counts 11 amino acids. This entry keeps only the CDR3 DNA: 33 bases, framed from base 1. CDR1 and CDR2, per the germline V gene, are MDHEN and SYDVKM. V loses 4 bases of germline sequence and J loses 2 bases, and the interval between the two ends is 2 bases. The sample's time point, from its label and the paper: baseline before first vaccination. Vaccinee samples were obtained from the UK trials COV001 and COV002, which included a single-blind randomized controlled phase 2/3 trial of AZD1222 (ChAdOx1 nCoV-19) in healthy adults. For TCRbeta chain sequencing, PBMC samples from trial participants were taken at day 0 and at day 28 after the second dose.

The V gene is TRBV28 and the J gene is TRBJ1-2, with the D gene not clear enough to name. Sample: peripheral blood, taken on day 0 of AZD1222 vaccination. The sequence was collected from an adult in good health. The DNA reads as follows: TGTGCCAGCAGTTGGAACTATGGCTACACCTTC. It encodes CASSWNYGYTF.